The rows below give T cell receptor beta chains drawn from one sample of a study of CD8 T cells in ankylosing spondylitis. TCRdb called the 5' RACE reads again in MiXCR, with one record for every CDR3 protein. Of fewer than 450,000 distinct CDR3 sequences listed, about a sixth were seen once; the top ten hold 1%. Sequenced: blood, either unsorted or a sorted T cell fraction (not recorded which). The receptors here all came from a male donor with ankylosing spondylitis. The CDR3 runs from the conserved cysteine through the conserved F or W. A D gene is named only where the DNA matches it firmly. Expanded clones are given a class, and other clones once, few, many or no size at all.

d_gene: TRBD1
abundance: NA
v_gene: TRBV2
j_gene: TRBJ1-4
CDR3aa: CASSEGTVLEKLFF
CDR3nt: TGTGCCAGCAGTGAGGGGACAGTCCTTGAAAAACTGTTTTTT

d_gene: NA
abundance: many
v_gene: TRBV12-3/TRBV12-4
j_gene: TRBJ2-2
CDR3aa: CASSRPGLNTGELFF
CDR3nt: TGTGCCAGCAGCCGGCCGGGACTCAACACCGGGGAGCTGTTTTTT

d_gene: TRBD1
abundance: NA
v_gene: TRBV5-1
j_gene: TRBJ1-2
CDR3aa: CASSYRDRETNYGYTF
CDR3nt: TGCGCCAGCAGCTACCGGGACAGGGAAACTAACTATGGCTACACCTTC

d_gene: NA
abundance: NA
v_gene: TRBV20-1
j_gene: TRBJ1-3
CDR3aa: CSARAGSSGNTIYF
CDR3nt: TGCAGTGCTAGAGCGGGTAGCTCTGGAAACACCATATATTTT

d_gene: NA
abundance: many
v_gene: TRBV10-3
j_gene: TRBJ1-4
CDR3aa: CAISEGRAPGEKLFF
CDR3nt: TGTGCCATCAGTGAAGGAAGGGCCCCAGGTGAAAAACTGTTTTTT

d_gene: NA
abundance: NA
v_gene: TRBV5-5
j_gene: TRBJ1-1
CDR3aa: CASSLGYAEAFF
CDR3nt: TGTGCCAGCAGCTTGGGATACGCTGAAGCTTTCTTT

d_gene: TRBD2
abundance: NA
v_gene: TRBV20-1
j_gene: TRBJ2-3
CDR3aa: CSARDAGTSGGPNTDTQYF
CDR3nt: TGCAGTGCTAGAGACGCGGGGACTAGCGGGGGCCCAAACACAGATACGCAGTATTTT

d_gene: NA
abundance: many
v_gene: TRBV28
j_gene: TRBJ2-1
CDR3aa: CASSLSTGLGSTYNEQFF
CDR3nt: TGTGCCAGCAGTCTATCGACAGGACTAGGTAGCACCTACAATGAGCAGTTCTTC

d_gene: TRBD1
abundance: few
v_gene: TRBV20-1
j_gene: TRBJ2-5
CDR3aa: CSARGGQGGETQYF
CDR3nt: TGCAGTGCTAGAGGGGGACAGGGTGGGGAGACCCAGTACTTC

d_gene: NA
abundance: NA
v_gene: TRBV15
j_gene: TRBJ2-1
CDR3aa: CATSGGRNEQFF
CDR3nt: TGTGCCACCAGCGGGGGCCGAAATGAGCAGTTCTTC

d_gene: NA
abundance: NA
v_gene: TRBV28
j_gene: TRBJ2-7
CDR3aa: CASARWAATYEQYF
CDR3nt: TGTGCCAGCGCCCGCTGGGCAGCGACTTACGAGCAGTACTTC

d_gene: TRBD2
abundance: few
v_gene: TRBV9
j_gene: TRBJ2-1
CDR3aa: CASSATGTSGNNEQFF
CDR3nt: TGTGCCAGCAGCGCCACCGGGACTAGCGGAAACAATGAGCAGTTCTTC

d_gene: NA
abundance: many
v_gene: TRBV5-1
j_gene: TRBJ2-3
CDR3aa: CASSQTSGDTQYF
CDR3nt: TGCGCCAGCAGCCAGACCAGTGGGGATACGCAGTATTTT

d_gene: NA
abundance: NA
v_gene: TRBV20-1
j_gene: TRBJ2-7
CDR3aa: CSVTPRGPYEQYF
CDR3nt: TGCAGCGTAACCCCTCGGGGGCCCTACGAGCAGTACTTC

d_gene: NA
abundance: NA
v_gene: TRBV7-6
j_gene: TRBJ1-6
CDR3aa: CASSKSWGSPLHF
CDR3nt: TGTGCCAGCAGCAAGTCCTGGGGTTCACCCCTCCACTTT

d_gene: NA
abundance: NA
v_gene: TRBV5-1
j_gene: TRBJ1-5
CDR3aa: CASSPPPIRSNQPQHF
CDR3nt: TGCGCCAGCAGCCCCCCTCCGATACGGAGCAATCAGCCCCAGCATTTT

d_gene: NA
abundance: NA
v_gene: TRBV2
j_gene: TRBJ2-2
CDR3aa: CASQAENTGELFF
CDR3nt: TGTGCCAGTCAGGCGGAGAACACCGGGGAGCTGTTTTTT

d_gene: NA
abundance: few
v_gene: TRBV30
j_gene: TRBJ2-1
CDR3aa: CAQGGFAYNEQFF
CDR3nt: TGTGCCCAAGGGGGATTCGCCTACAATGAGCAGTTCTTC

d_gene: TRBD2
abundance: NA
v_gene: TRBV28
j_gene: TRBJ2-1
CDR3aa: CASSSTRAGGAYNEQFF
CDR3nt: TGTGCCAGCAGTTCAACGAGGGCGGGAGGAGCCTACAATGAGCAGTTCTTC

d_gene: NA
abundance: few
v_gene: TRBV20-1
j_gene: TRBJ2-2
CDR3aa: CSARPSLTTGELFF
CDR3nt: TGCAGTGCTAGGCCGTCGTTAACCACCGGGGAGCTGTTTTTT

d_gene: NA
abundance: many
v_gene: TRBV10-3
j_gene: TRBJ2-7
CDR3aa: CAISELTHSYEQYF
CDR3nt: TGTGCCATCAGTGAATTAACGCACTCCTACGAGCAGTACTTC

d_gene: TRBD1
abundance: NA
v_gene: TRBV5-1
j_gene: TRBJ1-3
CDR3aa: CASSLGTGGGNTIYF
CDR3nt: TGCGCCAGCAGCTTGGGGACAGGAGGAGGAAACACCATATATTTT

d_gene: NA
abundance: few
v_gene: TRBV29-1
j_gene: TRBJ2-3
CDR3aa: CSVGGSRGFDTDTQYF
CDR3nt: TGCAGCGTTGGAGGGAGTAGGGGCTTTGACACAGATACGCAGTATTTT

d_gene: TRBD2
abundance: many
v_gene: TRBV27
j_gene: TRBJ2-7
CDR3aa: CASSSHLGGSSYEQYF
CDR3nt: TGTGCCAGCAGTTCACATCTTGGCGGGAGCTCCTACGAGCAGTACTTC

d_gene: TRBD1
abundance: NA
v_gene: TRBV28
j_gene: TRBJ1-5
CDR3aa: CASLGGGTGYGQPQHF
CDR3nt: TGTGCCAGCCTTGGGGGCGGGACAGGGTATGGTCAGCCCCAGCATTTT

d_gene: NA
abundance: NA
v_gene: TRBV27
j_gene: TRBJ1-6
CDR3aa: CASSTGHNSPLHF
CDR3nt: TGTGCCAGCAGTACAGGTCATAATTCACCCCTCCACTTT

d_gene: NA
abundance: NA
v_gene: TRBV29-1
j_gene: TRBJ2-1
CDR3aa: CSVRLRLGRIADEQFF
CDR3nt: TGCAGCGTTAGGCTCCGCCTGGGTCGGATTGCGGATGAGCAGTTCTTC

d_gene: NA
abundance: NA
v_gene: TRBV7-6
j_gene: TRBJ2-1
CDR3aa: CASSALEWGNEQFF
CDR3nt: TGTGCCAGCAGCGCACTAGAGTGGGGGAATGAGCAGTTCTTC

d_gene: NA
abundance: few
v_gene: TRBV4-1
j_gene: TRBJ1-1
CDR3aa: CASSSRTVMNTEAFF
CDR3nt: TGCGCCAGCAGCTCCAGGACGGTGATGAACACTGAAGCTTTCTTT

d_gene: TRBD1
abundance: few
v_gene: TRBV4-2
j_gene: TRBJ2-7
CDR3aa: CASSPGQGDYEQYF
CDR3nt: TGTGCCAGCAGCCCGGGACAGGGGGACTACGAGCAGTACTTC

d_gene: TRBD2
abundance: few
v_gene: TRBV20-1
j_gene: TRBJ2-7
CDR3aa: CSAGTSGTYEQYF
CDR3nt: TGCAGTGCTGGGACTAGCGGCACCTACGAGCAGTACTTC

d_gene: NA
abundance: NA
v_gene: TRBV28
j_gene: TRBJ2-5
CDR3aa: CASSQGGASQETQYF
CDR3nt: TGTGCCAGCAGCCAGGGGGGTGCCTCCCAAGAGACCCAGTACTTC

d_gene: NA
abundance: few
v_gene: TRBV24-1
j_gene: TRBJ1-5
CDR3aa: CATTSALYQPQHF
CDR3nt: TGTGCCACGACCTCCGCCCTTTATCAGCCCCAGCATTTT

d_gene: NA
abundance: few
v_gene: TRBV6-1
j_gene: TRBJ2-2
CDR3aa: CAATSPNTGELFF
CDR3nt: TGTGCCGCGACCTCACCGAACACCGGGGAGCTGTTTTTT

d_gene: TRBD2
abundance: many
v_gene: TRBV12-3/TRBV12-4
j_gene: TRBJ2-3
CDR3aa: CASSGSGGGTDTQYF
CDR3nt: TGTGCCAGCAGTGGTAGCGGGGGGGGCACAGATACGCAGTATTTT

d_gene: TRBD2
abundance: few
v_gene: TRBV20-1
j_gene: TRBJ2-1
CDR3aa: CSASPSGRGEQFF
CDR3nt: TGCAGTGCTAGTCCTAGCGGGAGGGGTGAGCAGTTCTTC

d_gene: NA
abundance: NA
v_gene: TRBV5-1
j_gene: TRBJ1-1
CDR3aa: CASSSTGTGTEAFF
CDR3nt: TGCGCCAGCAGCTCCACAGGCACCGGGACTGAAGCTTTCTTT

d_gene: NA
abundance: NA
v_gene: TRBV12-3/TRBV12-4
j_gene: TRBJ1-4
CDR3aa: CASSPPGGNEKLFF
CDR3nt: TGTGCCAGCAGCCCCCCCGGGGGTAATGAAAAACTGTTTTTT

d_gene: NA
abundance: few
v_gene: TRBV12-3/TRBV12-4
j_gene: TRBJ1-4
CDR3aa: CASSFIGLGEKLFF
CDR3nt: TGTGCCAGCAGTTTCATAGGGTTGGGTGAAAAACTGTTTTTT

d_gene: TRBD2
abundance: few
v_gene: TRBV20-1
j_gene: TRBJ2-7
CDR3aa: CSARATSGRPDSYEQYF
CDR3nt: TGCAGTGCTAGAGCCACTAGCGGGAGGCCAGACTCCTACGAGCAGTACTTC

d_gene: NA
abundance: few
v_gene: TRBV2
j_gene: TRBJ2-7
CDR3aa: CASTQGQDEQYF
CDR3nt: TGTGCCAGTACACAGGGCCAGGACGAGCAGTACTTC

d_gene: TRBD2
abundance: few
v_gene: TRBV3-1
j_gene: TRBJ2-1
CDR3aa: CASSRDYKAEQFF
CDR3nt: TGTGCCAGCAGCCGGGACTACAAAGCGGAGCAGTTCTTC

d_gene: NA
abundance: NA
v_gene: TRBV7-6
j_gene: TRBJ1-3
CDR3aa: CASSSRRDASGNTIYF
CDR3nt: TGTGCCAGCAGCTCACGACGGGACGCCTCTGGAAACACCATATATTTT

d_gene: NA
abundance: NA
v_gene: TRBV6-2/TRBV6-3
j_gene: TRBJ1-5
CDR3aa: CASSYVFSNQPQHF
CDR3nt: TGTGCCAGCAGTTACGTATTCAGCAATCAGCCCCAGCATTTT

d_gene: NA
abundance: NA
v_gene: TRBV5-1
j_gene: TRBJ1-3
CDR3aa: CASSPPEQGRGNTIYF
CDR3nt: TGCGCCAGCAGCCCGCCGGAGCAGGGTCGTGGAAACACCATATATTTT

d_gene: NA
abundance: NA
v_gene: TRBV20-1
j_gene: TRBJ1-4
CDR3aa: CSASEQGGEKLFF
CDR3nt: TGCAGTGCTAGTGAACAGGGAGGTGAAAAACTGTTTTTT

d_gene: NA
abundance: few
v_gene: TRBV6-1
j_gene: TRBJ1-1
CDR3aa: CASRMTGEGTEAFF
CDR3nt: TGTGCCAGCAGGATGACCGGAGAAGGAACTGAAGCTTTCTTT

d_gene: TRBD2
abundance: few
v_gene: TRBV20-1
j_gene: TRBJ2-2
CDR3aa: CSGTSGTGELFF
CDR3nt: TGCAGTGGGACTAGTGGGACCGGGGAGCTGTTTTTT

d_gene: NA
abundance: NA
v_gene: TRBV3-1
j_gene: TRBJ1-1
CDR3aa: CASSQPGPSTEAFF
CDR3nt: TGTGCCAGCAGCCAGCCGGGTCCGAGCACTGAAGCTTTCTTT

d_gene: NA
abundance: few
v_gene: TRBV24-1
j_gene: TRBJ1-1
CDR3aa: CATSDSGYTEAFF
CDR3nt: TGTGCCACCAGTGACTCAGGGTACACTGAAGCTTTCTTT

d_gene: NA
abundance: NA
v_gene: TRBV5-5
j_gene: TRBJ1-5
CDR3aa: CASSLDAVHSNQPQHF
CDR3nt: TGTGCCAGCAGCTTGGATGCGGTTCATAGCAATCAGCCCCAGCATTTT

d_gene: NA
abundance: few
v_gene: TRBV30
j_gene: TRBJ2-1
CDR3aa: CAWSQRRGEQFF
CDR3nt: TGTGCCTGGAGTCAACGGAGGGGTGAGCAGTTCTTC

d_gene: TRBD2
abundance: NA
v_gene: TRBV7-9
j_gene: TRBJ2-1
CDR3aa: CASSLWPGLAVYNEQFF
CDR3nt: TGTGCCAGCAGCTTATGGCCGGGACTAGCGGTTTACAATGAGCAGTTCTTC